The next 22 T cell receptor beta chains were all read from a single sample in a study of cytomegalovirus exposure and HLA in healthy donors. Clones were sequenced by immunoSEQ multiplex PCR, and TCRdb holds only the in-frame ones, with some missing. The sample has about 200,000 clones; roughly 81% are singletons. The material sequenced was PBMCs. The receptors were gathered from a woman in her thirties in good health and CMV-seronegative.

J is TRBJ2-7 and V is TRBV18; 12 nucleotides match TRBD2. V lost 6 bases to trimming and J lost 6 bases; unmatched junction nucleotides: 9. The CDR3 is 15 amino acids. Germline V gene data show CDR1 as KGHSH and CDR2 as LQKENI. CDR3 DNA: TGTGCCAGCTCCCCTAGCGGGAGGGCTCAACTCGAGCAGTACTTC. Amino acids: CASSPSGRAQLEQYF.

The V call is TRBV9, the J call TRBJ1-2, with 8 bases fitting TRBD1. Trimming cost V 0 bases and J 8 bases; bases outside gene matches: 6. CDR1 and CDR2 from the germline V gene are SGDLS and YYNGEE. CDR3 length: 14 amino acids. The CDR3 here is CASSVVQGARGYTF. CDR3 coding DNA: TGTGCCAGCAGCGTAGTTCAGGGGGCTCGGGGCTACACCTTC.

In DNA form, the CDR3 reads TGTGCCAGCTCTCCCCCGGGACAGGGTTTGGGCGAGCAGTACTTC. Its protein product is CASSPPGQGLGEQYF. The chain couples TRBV18 to TRBJ2-7, with 9 bases identical to TRBD1. This CDR3 region has 15 residues. In germline, CDR1 is KGHSH, CDR2 LQKENI. The J segment lost 6 bases and the V segment lost 6 bases, leaving 12 bases of the junction unmatched.

The rearrangement joins TRBV29-1 to TRBJ2-3, with 7 positions matching TRBD1. Germline assignment: CDR1 SQVTM and CDR2 ANQGSEA. The junction had 5 bases not matched to a gene; V was cut back by 0 bases and J by 5 bases. The CDR3 has 14 amino acids. For the CDR3, the DNA is TGCAGCGTTGAAGATCCCGGGACAGTAGATACGCAGTATTTT. It encodes CSVEDPGTVDTQYF.

The genes are TRBV4-1 and TRBJ2-2; 8 positions match TRBD1. CDR1 is MGHRA and CDR2 is YSYEKL in the germline V gene. The junction had 5 bases not matched to a gene; V was cut back by 1 base and J by 4 bases. The CDR3 is 16 amino acids. CDR3 bases: TGCGCCAGCAGCCAAGGGACAGGGTGGGCCACCGGGGAGCTGTTTTTT. Its translation is CASSQGTGWATGELFF.

The chain combines TRBV7-2 with TRBJ2-5; the D gene is possibly TRBD2 (5 bases). Germline values: CDR1 SGHTA, CDR2 FQGNSA. Deletions cut 5 bases from V and 0 bases from J, with 13 bases between. The CDR3 extends over 15 amino acids. CDR3: CASSDRTGYQETQYF. CDR3 DNA sequence: TGTGCCAGCAGCGACCGGACGGGGTACCAAGAGACCCAGTACTTC. Full variable domain (missing parts from reference TRBV7-2 and TRBJ2-5): GAGVSQSPSNKVTEKGKDVELRCDPISGHTALYWYRQSLGQGLEFLIYFQGNSAPDKSGLPSDRFSAERTGGSVSTLTIQRTQQEDSAVYLCASSDRTGYQETQYFGPGTRLLVL.

The V and J genes are TRBV7-2 and TRBJ1-5; 9 positions agree with TRBD1. Germline values: CDR1 SGHTA, CDR2 FQGNSA. This CDR3 region has 15 residues. With 5 bases clipped from V and 7 bases from J, the junction kept 9 bases outside the gene matches. DNA of the CDR3: TGTGCCAGCAGCCTAAGAACAGGGGGCGAACAGCCCCAGCATTTT. The encoded protein is CASSLRTGGEQPQHF.

The rearrangement joins TRBV6-5 to TRBJ1-5; D call uncertain. V was clipped by 6 bases and J by 3 bases, with 12 bases between them. The CDR3 is 14 residues long. Germline loops: CDR1 MNHEY, CDR2 SVGAGI. For the CDR3, the DNA is TGTGCCAGCAGCTTTTACCGAGACAATCAGCCCCAGCATTTT. It encodes CASSFYRDNQPQHF.

CDR3 DNA: TGTGCCAGTAGGACCGGACAGGGACCGAATCAGCCCCAGCATTTT. It encodes CASRTGQGPNQPQHF. The V call is TRBV19, the J call TRBJ1-5, with 8 bases fitting TRBD1. The CDR3 extends over 15 amino acids. Germline CDR1 is LNHDA and CDR2 is SQIVND (reference sequence). V lost 6 bases to trimming and J lost 4 bases; unmatched junction nucleotides: 8.

This clone was found once. The chain joins TRBV7-9 to TRBJ1-2; D is undetermined. The V end lost 5 bases, the J end lost 0 bases, and 10 bases lay between the germline ends. Germline V gene data show CDR1 as SEHNR and CDR2 as FQNEAQ (reference sequence). This CDR3 is built from 14 residues. As DNA, the CDR3 is TGTGCCAGCAGCCCACAGTCAGCTAACTATGGCTACACCTTC. It yields the protein CASSPQSANYGYTF.

J is TRBJ2-7 and V is TRBV18, with 7 bases lining up with TRBD1. V trimming: 5 bases; J trimming: 3 bases; junction bases outside the gene matches: 10. CDR3 length: 15 residues. Germline CDR1 reads KGHSH; CDR2 reads LQKENI. CDR3 protein: CASSVGTVSNYEQYF. The DNA for the CDR3 is TGTGCCAGCTCAGTCGGGACAGTCTCTAACTACGAGCAGTACTTC.

This clone has just a few counts. The V call is TRBV28, the J call TRBJ1-2; perhaps TRBD1 as D (6 bases). From germline, CDR1 is MDHEN and CDR2 SYDVKM. Trimming removed 3 bases at V and 8 bases at J, with 16 bases between. The length of the CDR3 is 14 residues. This chain's CDR3 is CASSLSRGRGGYTF. In nucleotides, the CDR3 is TGTGCCAGCAGTTTGTCCAGGGGCCGAGGCGGCTACACCTTC.

This clone was counted a single time. The chain has TRBV4-2 and TRBJ2-7; D is perhaps TRBD1 (6 bases). Trimming removed 1 base from V and 3 bases from J, with 13 bases in between. The CDR3 has 15 amino acids. The germline gives CDR1 LGHNA, CDR2 YNFKEQ. The CDR3, as DNA: TGTGCCAGCAGCCAAGGGGCAGGGGTGGGCTACGAGCAGTACTTC. This translates into CASSQGAGVGYEQYF.

This chain joins TRBV6-1 and TRBJ1-1, with a tentative D call TRBD1 (5 bases). This CDR3 spans 14 amino acids. Per the germline V gene, CDR1 is MNHNS and CDR2 is SASEGT. With 6 bases removed from V and 0 bases from J, the gap between germline ends came to 11 bases. The CDR3: CASRIGGVNTEAFF. The CDR3 nucleotides read TGTGCCAGCAGGATCGGGGGGGTGAACACTGAAGCTTTCTTT.

This sequence joins TRBV6-5 and TRBJ2-7; a possible D gene is TRBD2 (6 bases). Germline assignment: CDR1 MNHEY and CDR2 SVGAGI. CDR3 length equals 14 residues. V lost 8 bases, J lost 0 bases, and 14 bases lay in between. The CDR3 reads CASARGTASYEQYF. In DNA, the CDR3 is TGTGCCAGCGCCCGGGGGACGGCCTCCTACGAGCAGTACTTC.

The chain couples TRBV10-3 to TRBJ2-7, with 7 bases matching TRBD1. Germline assignment: CDR1 ENHRY and CDR2 SYGVKD. This CDR3 is built from 15 residues. Losses at the gene ends were 3 bases for V and 0 bases for J; bases not matched to a gene: 5. CDR3 DNA sequence: TGTGCCATCAGTGAAAGGACAGGCCTCTCCTACGAGCAGTACTTC. Protein sequence: CAISERTGLSYEQYF.

The rearrangement uses TRBV4-2 and TRBJ1-2; 11 nucleotides agree with TRBD1. Trimming at V came to 1 base and at J to 4 bases, leaving 5 bases not matched to a gene. CDR3 length: 16 residues. Germline lookup yields CDR1 LGHNA and CDR2 YNFKEQ. CDR3 coding DNA: TGTGCCAGCAGCCAAGTGGGACAGGGGGTAGTCTATGGCTACACCTTC. This codes for CASSQVGQGVVYGYTF.

The chain couples TRBV11-1 to TRBJ1-2; the D gene is possibly TRBD1 (5 bases). The CDR3 has 12 residues. The V gene lost 3 bases and the J gene lost 6 bases, with 8 bases spanning the gap. Germline CDR1 SGHAT, CDR2 FQDESV (reference sequence). The chain's CDR3 is CASSFGRDGYTF. The CDR3 coding sequence is TGTGCCAGCAGCTTCGGCAGGGATGGCTACACCTTC. The full variable domain, in which reference TRBV11-1 and TRBJ1-2 provide the parts outside the CDR3, is EAEVAQSPRYKITEKSQAVAFWCDPISGHATLYWYRQILGQGPELLVQFQDESVVDDSQLPKDRFSAERLKGVDSTLKIQPAELGDSAMYLCASSFGRDGYTFGSGTRLTVV.

This clone occurred a few times. V usage is TRBV6-5 and J usage is TRBJ1-6, with D possibly matching TRBD1 (5 bases). CDR1 MNHEY and CDR2 SVGAGI come from the germline V gene. CDR3 length: 14 residues. The germline V and J ends were trimmed by 6 bases and 7 bases, with 13 bases remaining between them. The CDR3 is CASRGQGFNSPLHF. In DNA form, the CDR3 reads TGTGCCAGCAGAGGACAAGGGTTCAATTCACCCCTCCACTTT.

This sequence joins TRBV5-5 and TRBJ1-2, with D possibly being TRBD1 (5 bases). Germline V lookup: CDR1 SGHKS, CDR2 YYEKEE (reference sequence). The CDR3 length is 15 residues. Trimming removed 2 bases from V and 0 bases from J, with 11 bases in between. The CDR3: CASSFDTGANYGYTF. The CDR3, as DNA: TGTGCCAGCAGCTTTGATACAGGCGCTAACTATGGCTACACCTTC.

CDR3 sequence: CAWATGTSGTDTQYF. DNA for the CDR3: TGTGCCTGGGCTACCGGGACTAGCGGTACAGATACGCAGTATTTT. This chain links TRBV30 with TRBJ2-3; 11 positions agree with TRBD2. V shed 5 bases, J shed 3 bases, and the junction held 7 bases outside the gene matches. The V gene's germline CDR1 is GTSNPN and CDR2 SVGIG (reference sequence). The CDR3 is 15 amino acids.

This chain joins TRBV6-5 and TRBJ2-7, with 9 bases fitting TRBD1. Trimming cost V 5 bases and J 6 bases; bases outside gene matches: 11. Per germline, CDR1 MNHEY and CDR2 SVGAGI. CDR3 length equals 15 residues. The CDR3: CASSRTGTGTREQYF. The CDR3 nucleotides read TGTGCCAGCAGTCGAACCGGGACAGGGACGCGCGAGCAGTACTTC.